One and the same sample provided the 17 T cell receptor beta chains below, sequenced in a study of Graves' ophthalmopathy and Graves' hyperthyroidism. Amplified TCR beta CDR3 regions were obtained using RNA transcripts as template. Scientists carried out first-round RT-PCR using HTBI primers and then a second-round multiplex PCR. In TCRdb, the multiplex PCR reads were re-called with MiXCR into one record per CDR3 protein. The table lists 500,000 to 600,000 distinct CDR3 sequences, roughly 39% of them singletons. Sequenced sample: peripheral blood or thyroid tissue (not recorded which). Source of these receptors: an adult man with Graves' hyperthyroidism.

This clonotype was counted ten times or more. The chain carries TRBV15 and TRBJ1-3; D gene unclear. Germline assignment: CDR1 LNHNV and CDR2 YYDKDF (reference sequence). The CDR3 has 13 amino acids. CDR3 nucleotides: TGTGGCTCAACCGGGGTCGGAGGAAACACCATATATTTT. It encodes CGSTGVGGNTIYF.

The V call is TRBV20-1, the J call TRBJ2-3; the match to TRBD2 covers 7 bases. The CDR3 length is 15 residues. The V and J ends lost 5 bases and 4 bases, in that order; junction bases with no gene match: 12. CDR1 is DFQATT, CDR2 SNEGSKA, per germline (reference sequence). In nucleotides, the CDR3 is TGCAGTGCTCCAAGATCTGGTGCGGGAGCAGATACGCAGTATTTT. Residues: CSAPRSGAGADTQYF.

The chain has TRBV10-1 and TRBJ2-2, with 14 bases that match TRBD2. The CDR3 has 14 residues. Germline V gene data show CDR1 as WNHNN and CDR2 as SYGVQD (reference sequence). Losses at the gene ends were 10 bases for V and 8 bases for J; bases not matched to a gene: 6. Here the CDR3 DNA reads TGCGCCACTCCCGGGACTAGCGGGAGTGGGGAGCTGTTTTTT. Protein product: CATPGTSGSGELFF.

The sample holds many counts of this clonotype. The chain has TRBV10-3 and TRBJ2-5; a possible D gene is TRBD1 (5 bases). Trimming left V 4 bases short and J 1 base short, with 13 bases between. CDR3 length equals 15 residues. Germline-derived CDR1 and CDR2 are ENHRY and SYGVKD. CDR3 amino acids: CAISVSTASQETQYF. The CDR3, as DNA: TGTGCCATCAGTGTTTCGACAGCGAGCCAAGAGACCCAGTACTTC.

For the CDR3, the DNA is TGTGCCAGTATTGGCTGGGAGGGGGCGCTTTTCGAAGCTTTCTTT. Its protein product is CASIGWEGALFEAFF. The J gene is TRBJ1-1, the V gene TRBV19; 7 positions match TRBD1. This CDR3 spans 15 amino acids. CDR1 and CDR2 (germline): LNHDA, SQIVND (reference sequence). V shed 7 bases and J 8 bases; nucleotides not matched to a gene: 16.

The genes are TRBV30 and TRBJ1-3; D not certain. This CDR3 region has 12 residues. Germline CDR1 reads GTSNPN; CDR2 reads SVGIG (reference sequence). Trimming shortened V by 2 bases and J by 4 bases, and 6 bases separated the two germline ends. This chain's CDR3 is CAWSSGGNTIYF. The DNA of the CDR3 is TGTGCCTGGAGTTCCGGGGGAAACACCATATATTTT.

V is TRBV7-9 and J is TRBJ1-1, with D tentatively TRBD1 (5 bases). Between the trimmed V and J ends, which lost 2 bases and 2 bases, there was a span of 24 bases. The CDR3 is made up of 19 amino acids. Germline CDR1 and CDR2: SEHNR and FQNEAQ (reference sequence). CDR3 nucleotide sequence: TGTGCCAGCAGCTTACTCCCATCGCGGGGACTCAACCGAAACACTGAAGCTTTCTTT. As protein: CASSLLPSRGLNRNTEAFF.

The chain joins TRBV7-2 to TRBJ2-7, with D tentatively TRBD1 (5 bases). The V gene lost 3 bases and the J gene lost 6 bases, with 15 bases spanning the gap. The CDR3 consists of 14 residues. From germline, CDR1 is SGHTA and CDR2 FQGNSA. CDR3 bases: TGTGCCAGCAGCTTGGAATTCGGCAGGGCCGAGCAGTACTTC. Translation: CASSLEFGRAEQYF.

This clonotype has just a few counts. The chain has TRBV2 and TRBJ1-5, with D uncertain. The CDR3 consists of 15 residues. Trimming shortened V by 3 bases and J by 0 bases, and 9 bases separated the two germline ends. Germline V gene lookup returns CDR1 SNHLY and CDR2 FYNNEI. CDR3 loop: CASSDSYDSNQPQHF. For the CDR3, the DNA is TGTGCCAGCAGTGACAGCTACGATAGCAATCAGCCCCAGCATTTT.

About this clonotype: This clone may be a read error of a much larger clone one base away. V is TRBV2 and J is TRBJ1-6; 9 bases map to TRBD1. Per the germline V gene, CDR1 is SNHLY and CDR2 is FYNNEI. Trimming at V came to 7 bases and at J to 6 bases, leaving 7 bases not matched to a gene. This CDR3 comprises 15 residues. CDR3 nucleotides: TGTGCCAGCACTCCGGACAGGGGAAGTAATTCACCCCTCCACTTT. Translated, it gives CASTPDRGSNSPLHF.

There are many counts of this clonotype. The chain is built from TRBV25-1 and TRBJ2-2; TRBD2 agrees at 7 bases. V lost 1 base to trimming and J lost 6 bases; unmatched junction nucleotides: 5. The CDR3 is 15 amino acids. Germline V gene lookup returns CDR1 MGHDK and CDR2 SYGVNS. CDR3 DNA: TGTGCCAGCAGTGAATTTTTAGGGAGGGCCGGGGAGCTGTTTTTT. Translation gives CASSEFLGRAGELFF. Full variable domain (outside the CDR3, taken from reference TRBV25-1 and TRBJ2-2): EADIYQTPRYLVIGTGKKITLECSQTMGHDKMYWYQQDPGMELHLIHYSYGVNSTEKGDLSSESTVSRIRTEHFPLTLESARPSHTSQYLCASSEFLGRAGELFFGEGSRLTVL.

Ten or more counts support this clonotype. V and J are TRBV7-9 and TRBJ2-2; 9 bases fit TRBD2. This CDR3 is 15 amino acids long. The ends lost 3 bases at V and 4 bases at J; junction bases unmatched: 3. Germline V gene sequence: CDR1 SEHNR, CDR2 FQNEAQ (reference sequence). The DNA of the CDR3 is TGTGCCAGCAGCTTCATACTAGCGGGCACCGGGGAGCTGTTTTTT. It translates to CASSFILAGTGELFF.

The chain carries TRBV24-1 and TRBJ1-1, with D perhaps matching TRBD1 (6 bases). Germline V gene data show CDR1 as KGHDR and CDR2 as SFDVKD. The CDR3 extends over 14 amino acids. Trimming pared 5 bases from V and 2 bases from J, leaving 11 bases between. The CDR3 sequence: CATSAGGHNTEAFF. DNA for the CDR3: TGTGCCACCAGTGCGGGGGGGCATAACACTGAAGCTTTCTTT.

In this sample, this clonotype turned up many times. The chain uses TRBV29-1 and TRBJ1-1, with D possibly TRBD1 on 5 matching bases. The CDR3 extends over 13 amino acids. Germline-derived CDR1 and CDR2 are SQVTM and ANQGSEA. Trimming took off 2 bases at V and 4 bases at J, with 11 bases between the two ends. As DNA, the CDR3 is TGCAGCGTTGAAAGGGACTTCGGCACTGAAGCTTTCTTT. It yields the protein CSVERDFGTEAFF.

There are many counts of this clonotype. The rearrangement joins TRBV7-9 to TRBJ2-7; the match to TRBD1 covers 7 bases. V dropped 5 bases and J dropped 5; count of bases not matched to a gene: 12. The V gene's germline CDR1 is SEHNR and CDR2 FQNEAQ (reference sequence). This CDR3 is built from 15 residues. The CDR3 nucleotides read TGTGCCAGCAGCAGACCCGGGACAGCCACCGACGAGCAGTACTTC. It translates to CASSRPGTATDEQYF.

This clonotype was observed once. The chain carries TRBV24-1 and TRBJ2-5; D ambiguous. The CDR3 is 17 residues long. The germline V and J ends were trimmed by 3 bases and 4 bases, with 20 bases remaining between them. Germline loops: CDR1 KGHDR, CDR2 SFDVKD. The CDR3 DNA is TGTGCCACCAGTGATCCCCTGGGGTCCGGTGTAGGAGAGACCCAGTACTTC. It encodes CATSDPLGSGVGETQYF.

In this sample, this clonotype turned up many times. This CDR3 is CASSREMGALTGELFF. The CDR3 DNA is TGTGCCAGCAGCCGAGAGATGGGGGCGCTTACCGGGGAGCTGTTTTTT. The chain joins TRBV7-8 to TRBJ2-2, with a tentative D call TRBD1 (6 bases). The CDR3 spans 16 residues. V shed 5 bases and J shed 5 bases, with 18 bases lying between them. Germline V gene sequence: CDR1 SGHVS, CDR2 FQNEAQ.